These T cell receptor beta chains were read from a single sample in a study of T cell responses to AZD1222 COVID-19 vaccine. Repertoires were generated with immunoSEQ multiplex PCR, while TCRdb's copy carries only in-frame clones and drops some. Of approximately 180,000 clones in the sample, 75% to 90% were seen once. The sample here was peripheral blood, taken on day 0 of AZD1222 vaccination. All receptors derive from an adult in good health. Each CDR3 is given without its conserved first and last residue.

j_call v_call cdr3_aa
TRBJ2-7 TRBV7-2 ASSLSGGYEQY
TRBJ2-5 TRBV7-9 ASASRGAETQY
TRBJ1-4 TRBV19 ASKRGDVDEKLF
TRBJ1-1 TRBV30 AWSVGVGAAF
TRBJ2-1 TRBV10-1 ASSEPPGLDNEQF
TRBJ1-1 TRBV5-1 ASSLGGDGTEAF
TRBJ1-6 TRBV5-1 ASRAGGYNSPLH
TRBJ1-1 TRBV7-9 ASSPQSADTEAF
TRBJ2-1 TRBV30 AWDRGHYNEQF
TRBJ1-2 TRBV24-1 ATSDKDSRAPWGYT
TRBJ2-3 TRBV19 ASSLAGGTNTQY
TRBJ1-6 TRBV2 ASSTIGRVMYNSPLH
TRBJ1-1 TRBV6-5 ASRDTSEAF
TRBJ2-2 TRBV15 ATSRDIGPGELF
TRBJ1-2 TRBV30 AWSEQGYGYT
TRBJ2-7 TRBV5-8 ASSDNLAYEQY
TRBJ1-2 TRBV2 ASRRDREYGYT
TRBJ1-2 TRBV27 ASSLGTGNGYT
TRBJ2-2 TRBV9 ARSDSKHRGERTGELF
TRBJ1-1 TRBV11-3 ASSPEGGGTEAF
TRBJ1-4 TRBV12-2 ASRLGYRINEKLF
TRBJ1-1 TRBV18 ASSPIPDSSTEAF
TRBJ2-2 TRBV27 ASSLSPRVGAGTGELF
TRBJ2-1 TRBV5-1 ASSPGGIHNEQF
TRBJ2-1 TRBV6-1 ASSEGGYNEQF
TRBJ2-1 TRBV6-2/TRBV6-3 ASSWERESSYNEQF
TRBJ1-2 TRBV5-6 ASSFGQGLYGYT
TRBJ2-7 TRBV2 ASSVHRLAYEQY
TRBJ1-5 TRBV19 ASTPQGQVYSNQPQH
TRBJ2-3 TRBV19 ASSHGSSTDTQY
TRBJ2-1 TRBV5-1 ASNPGPGLVNEQF
TRBJ1-4 TRBV30 AWSLVGEKLF
TRBJ2-1 TRBV7-3 ASSPRGEKGNEQF
TRBJ2-1 TRBV3-1/TRBV3-2 ASSQQLAGGFYISYNEQF
TRBJ1-6 TRBV12-3/TRBV12-4 ASSPNRGSPLH
TRBJ2-5 TRBV12-5 ASGASGQGQETQY